Sequencing of this T cell receptor (beta chain) was carried out in a study of metastatic and nonmetastatic thyroid tumors. Study-level background: The comparison covered peripheral blood and tumor or nodule tissue in malignant and benign thyroid patients. The study's findings and limits: Reported TCR beta diversity, measured in blood and tumor, was significantly higher for malignant thyroid tumors than for benign nodules.

The germline V gene encodes CDR1 MNHNS and CDR2 SASEGT. Trimming cost V 6 bases and J 2 bases, with 13 bases left between them. The CDR3 sequence is 14 residues long. As regards this clone: The target antigen is unknown.

Not a single patient had been given any form of treatment at any point before undergoing thyroid surgery. How the authors handled the data: What underpinned the distant-metastasis classifier for papillary thyroid cancer was the set of CDR3 differences across clinicopathological groups. TCRdb reanalyzed the PCR reads via MiXCR. The V and J calls were determined by TCRdb, not by the authors. The sample contains about 17,000 clones, 25% to 35% of which appear only once. This TCR was sampled from a female donor with papillary thyroid cancer or a benign thyroid nodule (not recorded which). Some clones in this sample may be carry-over from other donors' samples. The gene calls are TRBV6-1 and TRBJ1-2; the D is unclear. The sample was tumor tissue. The CDR3: CASRGKGFNYGYTF. DNA of the CDR3: TGTGCCAGCAGAGGGAAGGGATTCAACTATGGCTACACCTTC.